This T cell receptor beta chain appears in the sequencing data of a study of OX40 agonist ivuxolimab in advanced cancers. Study-level information: The dose of intravenous ivuxolimab that patients received every 2 weeks ranged from 0.01 to 10 mg/kg. Patients were around 83% male with ages about 23 to 80, mean roughly 55.

The germline V gene encodes CDR1 SGHRS and CDR2 YFSETQ. V lost 2 bases to trimming and J lost 1 base, with 11 bases between them. There are 15 residues in the CDR3. Details on this clone: The antigen remains unidentified.

Produced via immunoSEQ multiplex PCR; TCRdb's table is partial and in-frame only. The sample consists of more than 20,000 clones, 88% of them appearing once. Study-level findings and limits: The authors did not determine the antigen specificity of the expanded peripheral T cells. In the 0.1 to 3.0 mg/kg range, CD4+ and CD8+ blood T cells had expanded clonally by week 6.

This sequence originates from an adult with an advanced solid tumor such as melanoma, head and neck, liver or kidney cancer. The source was CD4+ or CD8+ T cells sorted from blood, collected in a trial of the OX40 agonist ivuxolimab. V usage is TRBV5-1 and J usage is TRBJ2-3, with D unresolved. The CDR3 spells CASSLRTTRTDTQYF. The CDR3 nucleotides read TGCGCCAGCAGCTTAAGAACGACTCGCACAGATACGCAGTATTTT.